This is a list of T cell receptor beta chains from one sample in a study of response to subunit inactivated influenza vaccine. In TCRdb, the RT-PCR reads were re-called with MiXCR into one record per CDR3 protein. The table shows over 650,000 distinct CDR3 sequences, with around a sixth occurring only once. The source material was PBMCs from blood, sampled 4 to 6 days after vaccination. These receptors originate from a man aged 50 to 59 who received an inactivated influenza vaccine. Each CDR3 is given with its conserved first and last residue. Each record gives: clone size, V gene, D gene, J gene, CDR3 DNA, CDR3 protein. D genes are given only for firm matches. Not all rows give a size; the values are once, few, many and, for expanded clones, a class.

>few|TRBV5-6|TRBD1|TRBJ2-5
TGTGCCAGCAGCTCCGGACAGGGTGCGTTGGAGACCCAGTACTTC
CASSSGQGALETQYF
>few|TRBV21-1|NA|TRBJ2-1
TGTGCCAGCAGCAAAGTCCCACAGGGAGGAGGGAGGACGGACAATGAGCAGTTCTTC
CASSKVPQGGGRTDNEQFF
>NA|TRBV12-3/TRBV12-4|TRBD1|TRBJ1-3
TGTGCCACCGCGACAGGGTCGGGAAACACCATATATTTT
CATATGSGNTIYF
>few|TRBV29-1|TRBD1|TRBJ2-6
TGCAGCGTTCAGGGCAGGGGGTCCTCTGGGGCCAACGTCCTGACTTTC
CSVQGRGSSGANVLTF
>NA|TRBV10-3|TRBD1|TRBJ2-5
TGTGCCATCAGGACAGGGTCCGAGGAGACCCAGTACTTC
CAIRTGSEETQYF
>NA|TRBV18|NA|TRBJ2-7
TGTGCCAGCTCACCATTCTTAGGCCGCACGGGCTCCTACGAGCAGTACTTC
CASSPFLGRTGSYEQYF
>many|TRBV5-1|NA|TRBJ2-7
TGCGCCAGCAGCTTGCAATCTCTCGGAGAGCAGTACTTC
CASSLQSLGEQYF
>NA|TRBV4-3|TRBD1|TRBJ2-1
TGCGCCAGCAGCCAAGGACAGGGGGCTGGTGAGCAGTTCTTC
CASSQGQGAGEQFF
>few|TRBV29-1|NA|TRBJ2-7
TGCAGCGTCCTACGACAGGAACCCTACGAGCAGTACTTC
CSVLRQEPYEQYF
>few|TRBV7-9|NA|TRBJ2-7
TGTGCCAGCAGCTACTCCACCCTGGAGCAGTACTTC
CASSYSTLEQYF
>NA|TRBV5-1|TRBD1|TRBJ1-1
TGCGCCAGCAGATCTTGGACAGGGGACACTGAAGCTTTCTTT
CASRSWTGDTEAFF
>NA|TRBV27|NA|TRBJ2-7
TGTGCCAGCAGTTTACGAGGGTTCGACGAGCAGTACTTC
CASSLRGFDEQYF
>many|TRBV5-6|NA|TRBJ1-1
TGTGCCAGCAGCTTTATGTTGAACACTGAAGCTTTCTTT
CASSFMLNTEAFF
>NA|TRBV4-3|NA|TRBJ2-2
TGCGCCAGCAGCCAAGATAGACAGTCCCGAGGGGCCGGGGAGCTGTTTTTT
CASSQDRQSRGAGELFF
>few|TRBV5-1|NA|TRBJ1-1
TGCGCCAGCCGCCTCGGGCCGAACACTGAAGCTTTCTTT
CASRLGPNTEAFF
>NA|TRBV7-2|TRBD2|TRBJ2-7
TGTGCCAGCAGCTTGGGGCAGCGGGGGGGCGAGTACGAGCAGTACTTC
CASSLGQRGGEYEQYF
>few|TRBV12-3/TRBV12-4|NA|TRBJ2-1
TGTGCCAGCAGCCAAAGCGTAGGGTCAGGGCAGTTCTTC
CASSQSVGSGQFF
>NA|TRBV4-1|NA|TRBJ1-5
TGCGCCAGCAGCCAAGTCACGAGAGGCAATCAGCCCCAGCATTTT
CASSQVTRGNQPQHF
>once|TRBV11-2|NA|TRBJ1-2
TGTGCCAGCAAATTACGTCAGGGGAACTATGGCTACACCTTC
CASKLRQGNYGYTF
>many|TRBV29-1|NA|TRBJ2-7
TGCAGCGTTGAAACACAGGGCTACGAGCAGTACTTC
CSVETQGYEQYF
>few|TRBV7-8|NA|TRBJ2-7
TGTGCCAGCAGCTTAGCTAGGGTTAGCCCCGGGGAGCAGTACTTC
CASSLARVSPGEQYF
>few|TRBV12-3/TRBV12-4|NA|TRBJ1-5
TGTGCCAGCTCACGGCCCCAGGATCAGCCCCAGCATTTT
CASSRPQDQPQHF
>many|TRBV20-1|NA|TRBJ1-1
TGCAGGTTCAAAGCGGGGGGGACTGAAGCTTTCTTT
CRFKAGGTEAFF
>NA|TRBV6-1|TRBD2|TRBJ2-3
TGTGCCAGCACCTACAGCGGGGCTAGCACAGATACGCAGTATTTT
CASTYSGASTDTQYF
>NA|TRBV4-3|NA|TRBJ2-7
TGCGCCAGCAGCCAAGAATTTGCACCTAACTACGAGCAGTACTTC
CASSQEFAPNYEQYF
>NA|TRBV29-1|NA|TRBJ1-2
TGCAGCGTTGACGCTGGTGCTGGTGGGATAGATGGCTACACCTTC
CSVDAGAGGIDGYTF
>NA|TRBV5-1|NA|TRBJ2-7
TGCGCCAGCAGCTTTGAAGGATTTACCTACGAGCAGTACTTC
CASSFEGFTYEQYF
>few|TRBV20-1|TRBD1|TRBJ2-1
TGCAGTGCTAGCAGGACAGGGGGCCATGAGCAGTTCTTC
CSASRTGGHEQFF
>many|TRBV7-2|NA|TRBJ2-6
TGTGCCAGCAGCTTACGGGGTCCTGGGGCCAACGTCCTGACTTTC
CASSLRGPGANVLTF
>many|TRBV28|NA|TRBJ2-1
TGTGCCACCCGAGGGGGGGGGTTGGTCTTC
CATRGGGLVF
>NA|TRBV7-9|NA|TRBJ1-1
TGTGCCAGCAGCCCCTTGACAGAATTGGGCACTGAAGCTTTCTTT
CASSPLTELGTEAFF
>many|TRBV5-5|TRBD2|TRBJ2-1
TGTGCCAGCAGCAGGAGCGGGGGGACTTACAATGAGCAGTTCTTC
CASSRSGGTYNEQFF
>NA|TRBV7-9|NA|TRBJ1-5
TGTGCCAGCAGCTTAGCTGCGGGAACGCAGCCCCAGCATTTT
CASSLAAGTQPQHF
>NA|TRBV6-2/TRBV6-3|NA|TRBJ2-5
TGTGCCAGCAGTGACCCTAAGGAGACCCAGTACTTC
CASSDPKETQYF
>few|TRBV5-1|TRBD2|TRBJ2-1
TGCGCCAGCAGCTTGGATCCTAGCGGGTTGTGGAATGAGCAGTTCTTC
CASSLDPSGLWNEQFF
>many|TRBV7-2|NA|TRBJ2-7
TGTGCCAGCAGCAAGTCGGCCTACGAGCAGTACTTC
CASSKSAYEQYF
>few|TRBV5-1|NA|TRBJ2-1
TGCGCCAGCAGCCCATGGTGGGGGGCCGTTAACAATGAGCAGTTCTTC
CASSPWWGAVNNEQFF
>few|TRBV4-3|NA|TRBJ2-1
TGCGCCAGCAGCCAAGACGGCGCCCACAATGAGCAGTTCTTC
CASSQDGAHNEQFF
>few|TRBV29-1|NA|TRBJ2-2
TGCAGCGCCCGGGGGGCCACGGGGACCGGGGAGCTGTTTTTT
CSARGATGTGELFF
>many|TRBV29-1|NA|TRBJ2-1
TGCAGCGTTGGATGGGCAGGGCGAAACCACAATGAGCAGTTCTTC
CSVGWAGRNHNEQFF
>NA|TRBV9|TRBD1|TRBJ1-3
TGTGCCAGCAGCGCCAGGACAGGGGATGGAAACACCATATATTTT
CASSARTGDGNTIYF
>NA|TRBV6-5|TRBD1|TRBJ1-2
TGTGCCAGCAGGACAGGGTCGGCTGGCTACACCTTC
CASRTGSAGYTF
>NA|TRBV7-3|NA|TRBJ2-3
TGTGCCAGCAGCTTAATGTTGCTAGATACGCAGTATTTT
CASSLMLLDTQYF
>NA|TRBV11-2|NA|TRBJ1-1
TGTGCCAGCACGCTATTCCGCCCAGAGAACACTGAAGCTTTCTTT
CASTLFRPENTEAFF
>many|TRBV24-1|TRBD1|TRBJ2-3
TGTGCCACCAGCAGGGGGCGGGGCACAGATACGCAGTATTTT
CATSRGRGTDTQYF
>many|TRBV20-1|NA|TRBJ2-1
TGCAGTGCTAGAGTTGCGGTACCCCGGGCCCCGGCAGGGTCTGATGAGCAGTTCTTC
CSARVAVPRAPAGSDEQFF